Listed below are T cell receptor beta chains from one sample, sequenced in a study of blood T cell repertoires in COVID-19. The data were produced by immunoSEQ multiplex PCR, yet TCRdb's version contains in-frame clones alone and is incomplete. The table shows under 250,000 clones, with about nine tenths occurring only once. Sequencing was done on a sample of peripheral blood. The receptors were gathered from a man aged 55 to 70 with acute or convalescent COVID-19. CDR3s include the opening cysteine and the closing phenylalanine or tryptophan. A D gene is named only where the DNA matches it firmly. Clone size is given for some rows only: seen once, a few or many times, or a class if the clone is expanded.

d_call | j_call | v_call | clone_size | cdr3_nt | cdr3_aa
TRBD1 | TRBJ1-5 | TRBV27 | NA | TGTGCCAGCAGTTTGACGTCGGGAGACAGGGAGAATCAGCCCCAGCATTTT | CASSLTSGDRENQPQHF
TRBD2 | TRBJ2-1 | TRBV10-3 | NA | TGTGCCATCAGTGAGTCGGCCGGGAGGGCCGATGAGCAGTTCTTC | CAISESAGRADEQFF
NA | TRBJ1-6 | TRBV21-1 | NA | TGTGCCAGCAGCACCCGGACAGGGGTTTTCTCACCCCTCCACTTT | CASSTRTGVFSPLHF
TRBD1 | TRBJ1-4 | TRBV19 | NA | TGTGCCAGTAGTGAGGGACAGGGCAGAAAACTGTTTTTT | CASSEGQGRKLFF
NA | TRBJ2-6 | TRBV28 | NA | TGTGCCAGCAGCGAACCAGGGGTGCGGGGGGCCAACGTCCTGACTTTC | CASSEPGVRGANVLTF
NA | TRBJ2-3 | TRBV7-2 | few | TGTGCCAGCAGCTTAGTGGGCCGGGACACTCTTAGTAGGGTAGATACGCAGTATTTT | CASSLVGRDTLSRVDTQYF
NA | TRBJ2-1 | TRBV21-1 | NA | TGTGCCAGCAGCAAACAGCGAACAAAAGGATCCAATGAGCAGTTCTTC | CASSKQRTKGSNEQFF
NA | TRBJ1-6 | TRBV6-2/TRBV6-3 | NA | TGTGCCAGCAGTCTCCAGGGAATTAAGCATTCACCCCTCCACTTT | CASSLQGIKHSPLHF
NA | TRBJ2-1 | TRBV9 | NA | TGTGCCAGCAGCGTAAACGGGAGAGGATCCTACAATGAGCAGTTCTTC | CASSVNGRGSYNEQFF
TRBD1 | TRBJ2-3 | TRBV27 | NA | TGTGCCAGCAGGGAGTCCTCAGGGGGCTATAAGGCTACGCAGTATTTT | CASRESSGGYKATQYF
NA | TRBJ2-3 | TRBV25-1 | once | TGTGCCAGCAGCCCGGGAAAACAGCAAGATACGCAGTATTTT | CASSPGKQQDTQYF